Described below is a single TCR beta chain sequence and its context. The sample comes from a study of human T cells and chemical hapten exposure. Regarding time point: patch test 3, about 24 weeks after DPC sensitization. Treatment given: therapeutic diphenylcyclopropenone sensitization with weekly scalp DPC. People who gave samples had alopecia, were 18 to 70 years old, and were suitable for DPC. A single record per CDR3 protein comes from TCRdb applying MiXCR to the RACE reads. Of about 120,000 distinct CDR3 sequences listed, around 10% are singletons. The source is a woman aged 50 to 60 with alopecia areata. Some clones in this sample may be carry-over from other donors' samples. The sample was whole blood, taken in connection with sensitization to the hapten diphenylcyclopropenone (DPC).

CDR3 bases: TGTGCCAGCAGGGACATCGATGGCACAGATACGCAGTATTTT. Residues: CASRDIDGTDTQYF. The chain has TRBV2 and TRBJ2-3; perhaps TRBD1 as D (5 bases). The CDR3 is 14 amino acids. Germline V gene lookup returns CDR1 SNHLY and CDR2 FYNNEI. Trimming pared 6 bases from V and 1 base from J, leaving 11 bases between.